Listed below are T cell receptor beta chains from one sample, sequenced in a study of beta chain features in type 1 diabetes. Clones were read by immunoSEQ multiplex PCR, and TCRdb kept only the in-frame ones, dropping some. The table lists 200,000 to 300,000 clones, 13% to 15% of them singletons. Sequenced: naive CD4+ T cells from blood. All receptors come from a woman aged 40 to 50 in good health. Each CDR3 is given with its conserved first and last residue. A D gene is named only where the DNA matches it firmly. Part of the rows lack a size; the others show once, few, many or a class for expanded clones.

j_call v_call cdr3_length clone_size d_call cdr3_aa cdr3_nt
TRBJ2-1 TRBV7-9 15 - - CASSLVGSGHNEQFF TGTGCCAGCAGCCTAGTAGGTAGCGGCCACAATGAGCAGTTCTTC
TRBJ1-5 TRBV7-8 17 few TRBD1 CASSPKGAGGRDQPQHF TGTGCCAGCAGCCCCAAAGGAGCAGGGGGCAGGGATCAGCCCCAGCATTTT
TRBJ1-1 TRBV23-1 15 - - CASSQWRGLNTEAFF TGCGCCAGCAGTCAATGGCGGGGACTCAACACTGAAGCTTTCTTT
TRBJ2-7 TRBV5-1 16 few TRBD2 CASSPGGASGTYEQYF TGCGCCAGCAGCCCCGGGGGGGCTAGCGGGACCTACGAGCAGTACTTC
TRBJ2-1 TRBV5-4 11 - - CASSSQGEQFF TGTGCCAGCAGCTCACAGGGTGAGCAGTTCTTC
TRBJ1-2 TRBV15 13 few - CATSNRQYAGYTF TGTGCCACCAGCAATCGACAGTATGCTGGCTACACCTTC
TRBJ1-2 TRBV5-1 15 few - CASSLASTGNYGYTF TGCGCCAGCAGCTTGGCCTCGACGGGTAACTATGGCTACACCTTC
TRBJ2-2 TRBV2 18 few TRBD2 CASRGGLAGGTNTGELFF TGTGCCAGCAGGGGCGGACTAGCGGGGGGCACGAACACCGGGGAGCTGTTTTTT
TRBJ1-2 TRBV19 14 few - CASRRGGREDGYTF TGTGCCAGCAGAAGAGGTGGCAGGGAAGACGGCTACACCTTC
TRBJ1-4 TRBV10-3 15 - TRBD1 CAISDYRGQNEKLFF TGTGCCATCAGCGATTACAGGGGGCAAAATGAAAAACTGTTTTTT
TRBJ1-6 TRBV6-5 14 - TRBD1 CASRATGVNSPLHF TGTGCCAGCAGAGCGACAGGGGTTAATTCACCCCTCCACTTT
TRBJ2-5 TRBV10-3 13 many - CAIAGQGQETQYF TGTGCCATCGCCGGTCAGGGGCAAGAGACCCAGTACTTC
TRBJ2-7 TRBV5-1 14 few TRBD1 CASSASGQGYEQYF TGCGCCAGCAGCGCGTCGGGACAGGGATACGAGCAGTACTTC
TRBJ2-3 TRBV5-6 12 - - CASLVAADTQYF TGTGCCAGCTTAGTTGCGGCAGATACGCAGTATTTT
TRBJ1-1 TRBV29-1 13 few - CSVRGLMNTEAFF TGCAGCGTTCGCGGGCTCATGAACACTGAAGCTTTCTTT